One sample yielded the 25 T cell receptor beta chains listed below, sequenced in a study of vaccination and CD4 T cells after COVID-19. No cognate antigen is known for these TCRs. Time point defined: late sampling 161 to 241 days after vaccination in three convalescent patients. Treatment here: roughly nine-day PBMC culture with coronavirus spike peptide pools or control peptides (ViraFEST assay). The Oncomine TCR Beta short-read assay generated sequence data from the DNA of cultured CD4+ T cells. From the PCR reads, TCRdb called clonotypes with MiXCR, one entry per CDR3 protein. Of over 20,000 distinct CDR3 sequences listed, approximately 28% are singletons. Here the sequenced sample was CD4+ T cells from blood, cultured in vitro, taken about 7 months after SARS-CoV-2 vaccination. Receptor source: a human donor who had recovered from COVID-19.

The V gene is TRBV19, the J gene TRBJ2-7, with D possibly being TRBD2 (5 bases). There are 15 residues in the CDR3. V dropped 5 bases and J dropped 0 bases, with 14 bases sitting between them. Germline CDR1 LNHDA, CDR2 SQIVND (reference sequence). CDR3 coding DNA: TGTGCCAGTAGTCTCCGTCGGAGGACCTCCTACGAGCAGTACTTC. Amino acid sequence: CASSLRRRTSYEQYF.

There are a few counts of this clonotype. V is TRBV4-1 and J is TRBJ1-2; no clear D gene. This CDR3 contains 14 residues. V dropped 1 base and J dropped 2 bases, with 8 bases sitting between them. Germline lookup yields CDR1 MGHRA and CDR2 YSYEKL. CDR3 coding DNA: TGCGCCAGCAGCCAAGGGTCGGGGAACTATGGCTACACCTTC. Amino acids: CASSQGSGNYGYTF.

V and J are TRBV5-6 and TRBJ1-6; tentatively, D is TRBD1 (5 bases). This CDR3 region has 17 residues. V was shortened by 1 base and J by 10 bases, with 21 bases between the two germline ends. Germline CDR1 is SGHDT and CDR2 is YYEEEE. The CDR3 protein is CASSLRWYPAGSSPLHF. The CDR3 nucleotides read TGTGCCAGCAGCTTGAGATGGTACCCCGCAGGGAGCTCACCCCTCCACTTT.

As to this clonotype: Likely a read error: the CDR3 ends without its conserved phenylalanine or tryptophan. V and J are TRBV20-1 and TRBJ2-1, with 11 bases fitting TRBD2. The germline V gene has CDR1 DFQATT and CDR2 SNEGSKA (reference sequence). This CDR3 has 13 amino acids. V dropped 5 bases and J dropped 9; count of bases not matched to a gene: 6. In DNA form, the CDR3 reads TGCAGTGCTGTAGCGGGGGGGGGCGGTGAGCAGTTCCTC. It encodes CSAVAGGGGEQFL.

This clonotype was seen more than once but under ten times. The chain couples TRBV6-5 to TRBJ2-1; D not resolved. Deletions cut 5 bases from V and 3 bases from J, with 2 bases between. Germline-derived CDR1 and CDR2 are MNHEY and SVGAGI. The CDR3 has 11 residues. CDR3 bases: TGTGCCAGCAGTAACTACAATGAGCAGTTCTTC. Translation gives CASSNYNEQFF.

This clonotype was detected only a few times. The chain carries TRBV15 and TRBJ2-1; D might be TRBD1 (6 bases). The germline gives CDR1 LNHNV, CDR2 YYDKDF (reference sequence). The CDR3 is 16 amino acids. The germline V and J ends were trimmed by 7 bases and 8 bases, with 24 bases remaining between them. The CDR3 nucleotides are TGTGCCACCACCCCCTCCAGGGGTCTCTACAGGCATGAGCAGTTCTTC. As protein: CATTPSRGLYRHEQFF.

The V call is TRBV6-2 or TRBV6-3, the J call TRBJ2-7; 11 bases agree with TRBD2. In germline, CDR1 is MNHEY, CDR2 SVGEGT. The CDR3 contains 16 residues. The V and J ends lost 5 bases and 1 base, in that order; junction bases with no gene match: 7. This CDR3 is CASSPAGLAASYEQYF. The CDR3 DNA sequence: TGTGCCAGCAGTCCCGCGGGACTAGCGGCTTCCTACGAGCAGTACTTC.

The V call is TRBV6-1, the J call TRBJ2-7; D is unresolved. Germline V gene sequence: CDR1 MNHNS, CDR2 SASEGT. With 1 base removed from V and 3 bases from J, the gap between germline ends came to 13 bases. The CDR3 totals 15 residues. CDR3 nucleotide sequence: TGTGCCAGCAGTGAAGGTTTAGCCCTAAACTACGAGCAGTACTTC. Translation: CASSEGLALNYEQYF.

By share, this clonotype ranks as medium-sized. J is TRBJ2-7 and V is TRBV24-1; 14 positions match TRBD2. Germline CDR1 KGHDR, CDR2 SFDVKD. CDR3 length equals 15 residues. The V segment lost 4 bases and the J segment 7 bases; nucleotides outside the gene matches: 5. CDR3 in amino acids: CATSDRTSGRREQYF. The DNA of the CDR3 is TGTGCCACCAGTGACCGGACTAGCGGGAGGAGGGAGCAGTACTTC.

The V and J genes are TRBV6-5 and TRBJ2-1, with D tentatively TRBD1 (6 bases). Trimming removed 4 bases at V and 2 bases at J, with 12 bases between. This CDR3 is 15 amino acids long. The V gene's germline CDR1 is MNHEY and CDR2 SVGAGI. The CDR3 reads CASSLQGGPYNEQFF. The CDR3 DNA is TGTGCCAGCAGTTTACAGGGTGGGCCCTACAATGAGCAGTTCTTC.

The chain is built from TRBV15 and TRBJ2-3, with 9 nucleotides matching TRBD2. The CDR3 contains 16 residues. Germline trimming cut 3 bases from V and 1 base from J; bases unmatched to any gene: 5. Germline values: CDR1 LNHNV, CDR2 YYDKDF (reference sequence). CDR3 loop: CATSRGSGSGTDTQYF. CDR3 in DNA: TGTGCCACCAGCAGGGGTAGCGGGAGTGGCACAGATACGCAGTATTTT.

This clonotype was detected a few times. The chain combines TRBV7-8 with TRBJ1-5; 9 bases are shared with TRBD1. This CDR3 region has 16 residues. J gave up 2 bases and V 5 bases, and 7 bases lay outside the gene matches. Germline V gene lookup returns CDR1 SGHVS and CDR2 FQNEAQ. Here the CDR3 reads CASSPMGQGGNQPQHF. CDR3 nucleotide sequence: TGTGCCAGCAGCCCTATGGGACAGGGAGGCAATCAGCCCCAGCATTTT.

V is TRBV20-1 and J is TRBJ2-2, with TRBD2 matching 7 bases. The CDR3 sequence is 13 residues long. Trimming at V came to 5 bases and at J to 5 bases, leaving 5 bases not matched to a gene. From germline, CDR1 is DFQATT and CDR2 SNEGSKA (reference sequence). The chain's CDR3 is CSAWGSGTGELFF. In DNA, the CDR3 is TGCAGTGCTTGGGGTAGCGGGACCGGGGAGCTGTTTTTT.

A single count supports this clonotype. The chain recombines TRBV6-2 or TRBV6-3 with TRBJ1-5; TRBD1 is a possible D gene (5 bases). Between the trimmed V and J ends, which lost 2 bases and 3 bases, there was a span of 8 bases. The CDR3 covers 14 residues. Germline V gene data show CDR1 as MNHEY and CDR2 as SVGEGT. For the CDR3, the DNA is TGTGCCAGCAGTTACAGACAGCTCAATCAGCCCCAGCATTTT. It translates to CASSYRQLNQPQHF.

CDR3 sequence (DNA): TGTGCCACCAGTGATGCCACGGGACTAGCGAGCTCCTACAATGAGCAGTTCTTC. Translated, it gives CATSDATGLASSYNEQFF. V usage is TRBV24-1 and J usage is TRBJ2-1; 10 bases match TRBD2. Germline CDR1 KGHDR, CDR2 SFDVKD. The CDR3 is 18 residues long. The J segment lost 0 bases and the V segment lost 3 bases, leaving 7 bases of the junction unmatched.

This clonotype was observed a few times. The chain recombines TRBV6-2 or TRBV6-3 with TRBJ1-2, with D tentatively TRBD1 (6 bases). The germline gives CDR1 MNHEY, CDR2 SVGEGT. V was shortened by 6 bases and J by 6 bases, with 17 bases between the two germline ends. There are 14 residues in the CDR3. CDR3: CASSIMGALHGYTF. In nucleotides, the CDR3 is TGTGCCAGCAGCATCATGGGGGCCTTGCATGGCTACACCTTC.

This clonotype was found a few times. This chain connects TRBV7-6 to TRBJ2-7, with TRBD2 identical over 11 bases. In germline, CDR1 is SGHVS, CDR2 FNYEAQ. The CDR3 is 15 residues long. The junction had 6 bases not matched to a gene; V was cut back by 6 bases and J by 2 bases. The CDR3 reads CASSSGTSGTYEQYF. The CDR3 DNA reads as TGTGCCAGCAGTTCCGGGACTAGCGGAACCTACGAGCAGTACTTC.

The chain is built from TRBV10-3 and TRBJ2-3; D is undetermined. The CDR3 is 12 amino acids. Trimming stripped 10 bases from V and 4 bases from J, with 12 bases between. Germline lookup yields CDR1 ENHRY and CDR2 SYGVKD. DNA for the CDR3: TGTGCCACCCAACAGAGCGCAGATACGCAGTATTTT. Translating gives CATQQSADTQYF.

The chain is built from TRBV7-7 and TRBJ2-5; 9 bases fit TRBD2. This CDR3 has 18 residues. The J segment lost 2 bases and the V segment lost 4 bases, leaving 14 bases of the junction unmatched. Germline CDR1 reads SSHAT; CDR2 reads FNYEAQ (reference sequence). The CDR3, as DNA: TGTGCCAGCAGCTCATACCCGCCGGGACTAGCTTTTCAAGAGACCCAGTACTTC. It specifies CASSSYPPGLAFQETQYF.

This clonotype appeared a few times. The chain employs TRBV28 and TRBJ2-7; D unclear. The V and J ends lost 5 bases and 7 bases respectively, with 18 bases between them. Germline CDR1 and CDR2: MDHEN and SYDVKM. The CDR3 loop spans 14 amino acids. The CDR3 nucleotides are TGTGCCAGCAGTCGTCACGGAATATCGGTGGAGCAGTACTTC. Encoded protein: CASSRHGISVEQYF.

This clonotype was counted between two and nine times. The chain couples TRBV7-9 to TRBJ2-3; D is undetermined. Germline V gives CDR1 SEHNR, CDR2 FQNEAQ (reference sequence). Trimming shortened V by 1 base and J by 4 bases, and 9 bases separated the two germline ends. The CDR3 runs 14 residues. CDR3 nucleotide sequence: TGTGCCAGCAGCTTAGGAGCGCCATCAGATACGCAGTATTTT. Translated, it gives CASSLGAPSDTQYF. Together with reference TRBV7-9 and TRBJ2-3, the CDR3 gives the full variable domain: DTGVSQNPRHKITKRGQNVTFRCDPISEHNRLYWYRQTLGQGPEFLTYFQNEAQLEKSRLLSDRFSAERPKGSFSTLEIQRTEQGDSAMYLCASSLGAPSDTQYFGPGTRLTVL.

This clonotype was seen only a few times. The J gene is TRBJ2-7, the V gene TRBV6-5; possibly TRBD2 for D (6 bases). The CDR3 covers 15 residues. Between the trimmed V and J ends, which lost 2 bases and 1 base, there was a span of 12 bases. CDR1 is MNHEY, CDR2 SVGAGI, per germline. The CDR3, as DNA: TGTGCCAGCAGTTACGAACTGGCGGGATCCTACGAGCAGTACTTC. Residues: CASSYELAGSYEQYF.

The CDR3 is CSAKSSFGTDTQYF. The DNA for the CDR3 is TGCAGTGCCAAGAGCAGTTTTGGCACAGATACGCAGTATTTT. The chain has TRBV20-1 and TRBJ2-3; D unresolved. Trimming removed 6 bases from V and 1 base from J, with 14 bases in between. The CDR3 length is 14 residues. Germline assignment: CDR1 DFQATT and CDR2 SNEGSKA (reference sequence).

The rearrangement uses TRBV7-2 and TRBJ2-2; 9 nucleotides align to TRBD2. This CDR3 spans 15 amino acids. V gave up 5 bases and J gave up 6 bases; unmatched junction bases: 7. Germline values: CDR1 SGHTA, CDR2 FQGNSA. DNA of the CDR3: TGTGCCAGCAGCCTTTGGCGGGAGGGCCCCGGGGAGCTGTTTTTT. Translation gives CASSLWREGPGELFF.

The rearrangement uses TRBV6-1 and TRBJ1-2, with D perhaps matching TRBD1 (5 bases). Germline V gives CDR1 MNHNS, CDR2 SASEGT. This CDR3 spans 14 amino acids. V was pared by 10 bases and J by 1 base, with 16 bases between. CDR3 DNA sequence: TGTGCCACCAGCTCGAGAGACAGTAACTATGGCTACACCTTC. Translating it yields CATSSRDSNYGYTF.